These 20 T cell receptor beta chains came from one sample sequenced in a study of control samples from healthy donors and cancer patients. Measured with immunoSEQ multiplex PCR; TCRdb has only the in-frame clones, and not every one. This table has 93,000 or so clones, around nine tenths appearing once. The source material was PBMCs. These receptor sequences come from a man aged 60-69 years with lung cancer.

The rearrangement joins TRBV10-2 to TRBJ1-1; D possibly corresponds to TRBD1 (5 bases). CDR1 WSHSY and CDR2 SAAADI come from the germline V gene. The CDR3 has 12 amino acids. Trimming shortened V by 8 bases and J by 1 base, and 8 bases separated the two germline ends. The CDR3 DNA follows: TGCGCCAGCGCAGGGCAGAACACTGAAGCTTTCTTT. It specifies CASAGQNTEAFF.

This chain connects TRBV4-1 to TRBJ1-1; no firm D call. The CDR3 consists of 15 residues. V was cut by 2 bases and J by 0 bases, with 10 bases left in between. Germline V gene lookup returns CDR1 MGHRA and CDR2 YSYEKL. For the CDR3, the DNA is TGCGCCAGCAGCCAATCTGGCGGGATGAACACTGAAGCTTTCTTT. It translates to CASSQSGGMNTEAFF.

This chain uses TRBV12-5 with TRBJ1-4; the match to TRBD1 covers 10 bases. The CDR3 spans 15 residues. V was clipped by 7 bases and J by 8 bases; unmatched bases: 10. Germline V CDR1 and CDR2: LGHNT, FRNRAP. This CDR3 is CASAFAGTGAEKLFF. The DNA for the CDR3 is TGTGCTAGTGCCTTTGCCGGGACAGGGGCCGAAAAACTGTTTTTT.

This clone came up a few times. V and J are TRBV5-1 and TRBJ2-1, with D possibly being TRBD2 (5 bases). V shed 4 bases and J shed 10 bases, with 15 bases lying between them. The CDR3 is 13 residues long. The germline CDR1 and CDR2 sequences are SGHRS and YFSETQ. CDR3 in DNA: TGCGCCAGCAGCCTCGAACCCTCGGGGGAGCAGTTCTTC. Translated: CASSLEPSGEQFF.

J is TRBJ1-1 and V is TRBV18, with 7 bases that match TRBD1. Germline V gene data show CDR1 as KGHSH and CDR2 as LQKENI. With 2 bases clipped from V and 5 bases from J, the junction kept 2 bases outside the gene matches. CDR3 length: 13 amino acids. CDR3 sequence: CASSPTQGTEAFF. The CDR3, as DNA: TGTGCCAGCTCACCAACACAGGGGACTGAAGCTTTCTTT.

CDR3 DNA: TGTGCCAGCAGTGAAGGCGGAGGGGCCGCCGGCGAGCAGTACTTC. Residues: CASSEGGGAAGEQYF. The J gene is TRBJ2-7, the V gene TRBV6-1; maybe TRBD2 (6 bases). The germline V gene has CDR1 MNHNS and CDR2 SASEGT. Trimming cost V 1 base and J 6 bases, with 16 bases left between them. The CDR3 is made up of 15 amino acids.

V gene TRBV7-3 combines with J gene TRBJ1-2, with D unresolved. V was cut by 5 bases and J by 0 bases, with 13 bases left in between. CDR1 is SGHTA and CDR2 is FQGTGA in the germline V gene. This CDR3 has 15 residues. The CDR3 DNA reads TGTGCCAGCAGCCCAGCGTCAGGCACTAACTATGGCTACACCTTC. Encoded protein: CASSPASGTNYGYTF.

The chain joins TRBV5-1 to TRBJ2-5; no clear D gene. V lost 3 bases and J 3 bases, leaving 12 bases between the germline ends. The CDR3 covers 14 residues. Germline V CDR1 and CDR2: SGHRS, YFSETQ. The DNA of the CDR3 is TGCGCCAGCAGCTCCCAGACACCCGAAGAGACCCAGTACTTC. Protein product: CASSSQTPEETQYF. The variable domain in full, with the rest retrieved from reference TRBV5-1 and TRBJ2-5, is KAGVTQTPRYLIKTRGQQVTLSCSPISGHRSVSWYQQTPGQGLQFLFEYFSETQRNKGNFPGRFSGRQFSNSRSEMNVSTLELGDSALYLCASSSQTPEETQYFGPGTRLLVL.

This clone was recorded only once. The chain combines TRBV24-1 with TRBJ1-3, with 7 bases identical to TRBD1. Trimming cost V 3 bases and J 3 bases; bases outside gene matches: 10. Germline V gene lookup returns CDR1 KGHDR and CDR2 SFDVKD. This CDR3 has 17 residues. CDR3 in DNA: TGTGCCACCAGTGATAAATATCAGGGGGGACGTGGAAACACCATATATTTT. Translation gives CATSDKYQGGRGNTIYF.

The chain combines TRBV2 with TRBJ1-6, with a tentative D call TRBD1 (6 bases). This CDR3 contains 16 residues. Germline CDR1 SNHLY, CDR2 FYNNEI. Deletions cut 6 bases from V and 9 bases from J, with 21 bases between. The chain's CDR3 is CASSQRLTGFGSPLHF. DNA of the CDR3: TGTGCCAGCAGCCAAAGGCTCACAGGGTTCGGTTCACCCCTCCACTTT.

The rearrangement uses TRBV18 and TRBJ1-3; 7 nucleotides line up with TRBD1. CDR1 is KGHSH, CDR2 LQKENI, per germline. This CDR3 has 16 amino acids. V lost 1 base to trimming and J lost 0 bases; unmatched junction nucleotides: 3. The CDR3 protein is CASSPQGAASGNTIYF. In DNA form, the CDR3 reads TGTGCCAGCTCACCACAGGGGGCGGCCTCTGGAAACACCATATATTTT.

The chain joins TRBV3-1 (or the pseudogene TRBV3-2) to TRBJ2-6; TRBD1 agrees at 9 bases. CDR1 is LGHDT, CDR2 YNNKEL, per germline (reference sequence). The CDR3 has 17 residues. The V and J ends lost 4 bases and 0 bases, in that order; junction bases with no gene match: 4. This chain's CDR3 is CASSRGQGSSGANVLTF. For the CDR3, the DNA is TGTGCCAGCAGCCGCGGACAGGGGAGCTCTGGGGCCAACGTCCTGACTTTC.

The V call is TRBV4-1, the J call TRBJ2-7; 9 nucleotides line up with TRBD1. The CDR3 covers 15 residues. Germline V gene data show CDR1 as MGHRA and CDR2 as YSYEKL. Losses at the gene ends were 1 base for V and 3 bases for J; bases not matched to a gene: 4. The CDR3 reads CASSQGGTGIYEQYF. In DNA form, the CDR3 reads TGCGCCAGCAGCCAAGGCGGGACAGGGATCTACGAGCAGTACTTC.

The rearrangement links TRBV3-1 (or the pseudogene TRBV3-2) to TRBJ1-1; the D is unclear. Looked up from germline, CDR1 is LGHDT and CDR2 is YNNKEL (reference sequence). The CDR3 has 13 residues. V was pared by 6 bases and J by 6 bases, with 14 bases between. CDR3 loop: CASRNGPGAEAFF. In DNA form, the CDR3 reads TGTGCCAGCAGAAACGGCCCTGGGGCTGAAGCTTTCTTT.

The rearrangement joins TRBV7-8 to TRBJ2-5; perhaps TRBD1 as D (6 bases). The CDR3 spans 15 residues. CDR1 is SGHVS, CDR2 FQNEAQ, per germline. The V end lost 5 bases, the J end lost 3 bases, and 16 bases lay between the germline ends. CDR3 sequence reads: CASSPRQGQEETQYF. CDR3 sequence (DNA): TGTGCCAGCAGCCCCCGGCAGGGGCAGGAAGAGACCCAGTACTTC.

J is TRBJ2-5 and V is TRBV10-2; D may be TRBD1 (5 bases). CDR3 length: 14 residues. In germline, CDR1 is WSHSY, CDR2 SAAADI. V was trimmed by 2 bases and J by 3 bases, leaving 10 bases between them. CDR3 nucleotides: TGCGCCAGCAGTGAGGACAGAGTTAAAGAGACCCAGTACTTC. This sequence encodes CASSEDRVKETQYF.

This chain uses TRBV20-1 with TRBJ2-5; 11 nucleotides align to TRBD2. V trimming: 3 bases; J trimming: 2 bases; junction bases outside the gene matches: 5. The V gene's germline CDR1 is DFQATT and CDR2 SNEGSKA (reference sequence). The CDR3 totals 15 residues. CDR3 residues: CSASPLAGGQETQYF. DNA for the CDR3: TGCAGTGCTAGTCCTCTAGCGGGGGGACAAGAGACCCAGTACTTC.

The chain employs TRBV7-2 and TRBJ2-3, with TRBD2 matching 11 bases. Germline assignment: CDR1 SGHTA and CDR2 FQGNSA. With 2 bases clipped from V and 4 bases from J, the junction kept 11 bases outside the gene matches. This CDR3 has 18 residues. The CDR3 loop reads CASSLRPSTSGEADTQYF. The CDR3 DNA sequence: TGTGCCAGCAGCTTACGGCCGTCGACTAGCGGGGAGGCAGATACGCAGTATTTT.

The chain recombines TRBV4-1 with TRBJ2-5, with 16 bases identical to TRBD2. Germline V gives CDR1 MGHRA, CDR2 YSYEKL. The CDR3 has 19 amino acids. Trimming took 2 bases from V and 1 from J; bases not matched to a gene: 7. CDR3 sequence reads: CASSQSLGLAGGRQETQYF. In DNA form, the CDR3 reads TGCGCCAGCAGCCAATCCTTGGGACTAGCGGGGGGGCGCCAAGAGACCCAGTACTTC.

The chain carries TRBV6-5 and TRBJ1-2; a possible D gene is TRBD1 (6 bases). The CDR3 sequence is 13 residues long. Between the trimmed V and J ends, which lost 0 bases and 10 bases, there was a span of 12 bases. The V gene's germline CDR1 is MNHEY and CDR2 SVGAGI. The CDR3 protein is CASSYSGGGSYTF. CDR3 nucleotides: TGTGCCAGCAGTTACTCGGGGGGGGGCTCCTACACCTTC.